This T cell receptor beta chain originates from a study of T cells in tumors after PD-1 blockade. Study in general: A subset received ongoing vismodegib 150 mg daily alongside anti-PD-1 therapy. Blood samples averaged about 120,000 templates (range 24,679-257,772) and approximately 37,000 unique clonotypes.

Repertoires were generated with immunoSEQ multiplex PCR, while TCRdb's copy carries only in-frame clones and drops some. There are about 59,000 clones in the sample; 80% occur only once, and about an eighth lies in the top ten. Findings and limits, study-wide: Around 45% of tumor TCR clonotypes were also found in blood.

Genomic DNA template from tumor biopsies or peripheral blood, about 600 ng to 6,004 ng input. V was clipped by 1 base and J by 8 bases, with 15 bases between them. Germline CDR1 is SGHRS and CDR2 is YFSETQ. The CDR3 spans 15 residues. A note on this clone: Its antigen is undetermined.

This TCR derives from a human donor with basal cell carcinoma. V gene TRBV5-1 combines with J gene TRBJ2-2; D not certain. This sample comprised PBMCs, obtained before anti-PD-1 treatment. CDR3 sequence reads: CASSLFTGTRGELFF. The CDR3 nucleotides read TGCGCCAGCAGCTTGTTTACTGGAACAAGAGGGGAGCTGTTTTTT. Filled out from reference TRBV5-1 and TRBJ2-2, the complete variable domain reads KAGVTQTPRYLIKTRGQQVTLSCSPISGHRSVSWYQQTPGQGLQFLFEYFSETQRNKGNFPGRFSGRQFSNSRSEMNVSTLELGDSALYLCASSLFTGTRGELFFGEGSRLTVL.